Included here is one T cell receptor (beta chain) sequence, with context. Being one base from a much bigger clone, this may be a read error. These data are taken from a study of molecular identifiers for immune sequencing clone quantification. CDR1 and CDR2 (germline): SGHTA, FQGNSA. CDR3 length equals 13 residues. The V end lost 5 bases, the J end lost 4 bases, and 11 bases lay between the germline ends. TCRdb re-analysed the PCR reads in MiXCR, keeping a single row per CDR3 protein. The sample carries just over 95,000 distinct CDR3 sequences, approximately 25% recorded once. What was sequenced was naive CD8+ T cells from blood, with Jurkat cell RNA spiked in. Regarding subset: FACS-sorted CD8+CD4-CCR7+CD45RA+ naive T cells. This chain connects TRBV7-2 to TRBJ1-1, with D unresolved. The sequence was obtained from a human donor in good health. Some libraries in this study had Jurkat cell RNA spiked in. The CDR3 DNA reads TGTGCCAGCAGCGCCCCCATGAGCACTGAAGCTTTCTTT. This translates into CASSAPMSTEAFF.